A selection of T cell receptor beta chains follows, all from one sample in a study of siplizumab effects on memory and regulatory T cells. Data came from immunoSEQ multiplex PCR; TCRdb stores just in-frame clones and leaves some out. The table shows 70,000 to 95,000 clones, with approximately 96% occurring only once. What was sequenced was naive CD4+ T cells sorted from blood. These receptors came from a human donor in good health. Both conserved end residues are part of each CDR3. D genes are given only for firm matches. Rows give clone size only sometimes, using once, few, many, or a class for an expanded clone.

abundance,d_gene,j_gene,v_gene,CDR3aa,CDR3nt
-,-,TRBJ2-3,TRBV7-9,CASSFGASTDTQYF,TGTGCCAGCAGCTTTGGGGCTAGCACAGATACGCAGTATTTT
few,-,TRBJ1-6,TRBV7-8,CASSWPGPLHF,TGTGCCAGCAGCTGGCCGGGACCCCTCCACTTT
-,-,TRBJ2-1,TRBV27,CASSRTTAFYNEQFF,TGTGCCAGCAGTCGGACAACCGCCTTCTACAATGAGCAGTTCTTC
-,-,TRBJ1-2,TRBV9,CASSALEQGSGYTF,TGTGCCAGCAGCGCACTAGAGCAGGGGTCTGGCTACACCTTC
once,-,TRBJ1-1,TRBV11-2,CASSPQRVTEAFF,TGTGCCAGCAGCCCCCAGAGGGTAACTGAAGCTTTCTTT
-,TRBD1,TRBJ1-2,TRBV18,CASSPPHGQGYGYTF,TGTGCCAGCTCACCACCCCACGGACAGGGCTATGGCTACACCTTC
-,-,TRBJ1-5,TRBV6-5,CASSSGTTENQPQHF,TGTGCCAGCAGTTCAGGAACCACAGAGAATCAGCCCCAGCATTTT
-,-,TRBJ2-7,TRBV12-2,CASRLPGQGEYEQYF,TGTGCAAGTCGCTTACCGGGACAGGGAGAATACGAGCAGTACTTC
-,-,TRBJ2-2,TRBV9,CASSGPTGTGELFF,TGTGCCAGCAGCGGCCCCACGGGGACCGGGGAGCTGTTTTTT
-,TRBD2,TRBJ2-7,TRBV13,CASSLRLAGGLVGEQYF,TGTGCCAGCAGCTTACGCCTAGCGGGGGGGCTGGTGGGCGAGCAGTACTTC
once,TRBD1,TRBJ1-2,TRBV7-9,CASSSLRDRVGGYTF,TGTGCCAGCAGCTCGCTCCGGGACAGGGTAGGAGGCTACACCTTC
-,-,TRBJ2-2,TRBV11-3,CASSLAADLTGELFF,TGTGCCAGCAGCTTAGCCGCAGACCTCACCGGGGAGCTGTTTTTT
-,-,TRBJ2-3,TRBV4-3,CASSPRPHSTDTQYF,TGCGCCAGCAGCCCCAGACCCCACAGCACAGATACGCAGTATTTT
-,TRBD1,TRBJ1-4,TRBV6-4,CATTYKPVDRGTENEKLFF,TGTGCCACTACCTATAAGCCGGTGGACAGGGGCACAGAAAATGAAAAACTGTTTTTT
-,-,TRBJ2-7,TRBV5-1,CASSPLGLSGGYEQYF,TGCGCCAGCAGCCCCTTGGGTTTGTCCGGGGGCTACGAGCAGTACTTC
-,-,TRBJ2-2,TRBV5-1,CASSFGTSNTGELFF,TGCGCCAGCAGCTTCGGGACGTCGAACACCGGGGAGCTGTTTTTT
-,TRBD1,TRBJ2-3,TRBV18,CASSLTGGSTDTQYF,TGTGCCAGCTCTCTAACAGGGGGTAGCACAGATACGCAGTATTTT
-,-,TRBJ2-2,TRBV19,CASSIDHAGTYTGELFF,TGTGCCAGTAGTATAGATCATGCGGGGACCTACACCGGGGAGCTGTTTTTT
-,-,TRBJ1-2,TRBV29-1,CSVGGIYGYTF,TGCAGCGTTGGGGGGATCTATGGCTACACCTTC
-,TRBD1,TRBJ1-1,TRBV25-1,CASSGTTGGETEAFF,TGTGCCAGCAGTGGGACGACAGGGGGCGAGACTGAAGCTTTCTTT
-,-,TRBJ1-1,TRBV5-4,CASSTGGGTEAFF,TGTGCCAGCAGCACCGGGGGGGGAACTGAAGCTTTCTTT
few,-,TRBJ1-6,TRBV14,CASSQDWAGSSPLHF,TGTGCCAGCAGCCAAGATTGGGCAGGAAGTTCACCCCTCCACTTT
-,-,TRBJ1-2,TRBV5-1,CASSLQGANIYGYTF,TGCGCCAGCAGCTTGCAAGGGGCGAACATCTATGGCTACACCTTC
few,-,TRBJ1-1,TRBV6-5,CASSVKGNTEAFF,TGTGCCAGCAGCGTTAAGGGCAACACTGAAGCTTTCTTT
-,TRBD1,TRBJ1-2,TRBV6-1,CASLLGQGNYGYTF,TGTGCCAGCCTATTGGGACAGGGCAACTATGGCTACACCTTC
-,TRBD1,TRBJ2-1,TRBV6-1,CAIRTGSWNEQFF,TGTGCCATCCGGACAGGGAGTTGGAATGAGCAGTTCTTC
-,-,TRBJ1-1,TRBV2,CASSAGTPGVAFF,TGTGCCAGCAGTGCCGGGACTCCGGGAGTGGCTTTCTTT
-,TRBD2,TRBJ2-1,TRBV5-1,CASSLAVAGGHNEQFF,TGCGCCAGCAGCTTGGCCGTAGCGGGGGGACACAATGAGCAGTTCTTC
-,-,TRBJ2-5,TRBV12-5,CASGLVGETQYF,TGTGCTAGTGGTTTGGTAGGGGAGACCCAGTACTTC
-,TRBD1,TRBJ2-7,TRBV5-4,CASSISGTGAEQYF,TGTGCCAGCAGCATTTCCGGGACAGGGGCCGAGCAGTACTTC
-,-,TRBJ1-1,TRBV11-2,CASSLWGATEAFF,TGTGCCAGCAGCTTATGGGGGGCCACTGAAGCTTTCTTT
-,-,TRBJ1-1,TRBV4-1,CASSHPGARYEAFF,TGCGCCAGCAGCCACCCCGGGGCGAGGTATGAAGCTTTCTTT
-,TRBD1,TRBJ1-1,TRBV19,CASSNRQGMNTEAFF,TGTGCCAGTAGTAACCGACAGGGAATGAACACTGAAGCTTTCTTT
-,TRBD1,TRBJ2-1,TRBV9,CASSVGLQGPYNEQFF,TGTGCCAGCAGCGTAGGACTACAGGGGCCCTACAATGAGCAGTTCTTC
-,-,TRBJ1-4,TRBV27,CASSLYRDINEKLFF,TGTGCCAGCAGTTTATACCGGGACATTAATGAAAAACTGTTTTTT
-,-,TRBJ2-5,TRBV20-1,CSGEYIETQYF,TGCAGCGGGGAGTATATTGAGACCCAGTACTTC
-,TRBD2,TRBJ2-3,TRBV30,CAWSARLAGDPSTDTQYF,TGTGCCTGGAGTGCCCGACTAGCGGGGGACCCAAGCACAGATACGCAGTATTTT
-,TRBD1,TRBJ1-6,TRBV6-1,CASSDDRGGSPLHF,TGTGCCAGCAGTGATGACAGGGGGGGTTCACCCCTCCACTTT
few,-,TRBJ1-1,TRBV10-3,CAIREYTEAFF,TGTGCCATCAGGGAGTACACTGAAGCTTTCTTT
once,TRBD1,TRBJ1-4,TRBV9,CASSPQTGAPEKLFF,TGTGCCAGCAGCCCGCAGACAGGGGCCCCTGAAAAACTGTTTTTT
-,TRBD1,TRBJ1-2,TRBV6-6,CASSPAGTGVEYGYTF,TGTGCCAGCAGCCCGGCCGGGACAGGGGTGGAGTATGGCTACACCTTC
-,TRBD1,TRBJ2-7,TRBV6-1,CASRGQGSNEQYF,TGTGCCAGCAGAGGACAGGGGTCCAACGAGCAGTACTTC
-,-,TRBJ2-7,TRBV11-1,CASNVGAGSYEQYF,TGTGCCAGCAACGTCGGTGCGGGAAGCTACGAGCAGTACTTC
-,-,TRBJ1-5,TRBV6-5,CASRSGSNQPQHF,TGTGCCAGCAGATCCGGTAGCAATCAGCCCCAGCATTTT
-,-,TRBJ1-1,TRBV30,CAGRFGNTEAFF,TGTGCCGGAAGGTTTGGGAACACTGAAGCTTTCTTT
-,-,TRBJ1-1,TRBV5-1,CASSGGQETTEAFF,TGCGCCAGCAGCGGGGGGCAGGAGACCACTGAAGCTTTCTTT
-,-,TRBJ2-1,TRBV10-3,CAISEMGGLNEQFF,TGTGCCATCAGTGAGATGGGGGGTTTGAATGAGCAGTTCTTC
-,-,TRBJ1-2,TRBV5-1,CASSLGVGQGDRYGYTF,TGCGCCAGCAGCTTGGGAGTAGGGCAGGGAGATAGATATGGCTACACCTTC
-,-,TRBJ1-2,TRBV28,CASSLMGLSYGYTF,TGTGCCAGCAGTTTAATGGGACTTTCCTATGGCTACACCTTC
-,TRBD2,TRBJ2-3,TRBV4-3,CASSQDPVSGGAGWDTQYF,TGCGCCAGCAGCCAAGATCCCGTCAGCGGGGGGGCCGGATGGGATACGCAGTATTTT
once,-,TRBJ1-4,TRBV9,CASSVFPDGTEKLFF,TGTGCCAGCAGCGTATTTCCGGACGGTACCGAAAAACTGTTTTTT
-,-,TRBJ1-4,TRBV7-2,CASSLLRGVTNEKLFF,TGTGCCAGCAGCTTACTGAGGGGTGTTACTAATGAAAAACTGTTTTTT
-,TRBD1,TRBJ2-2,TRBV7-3,CASSPDGQVTGELFF,TGTGCCAGCAGCCCGGACGGACAGGTCACCGGGGAGCTGTTTTTT
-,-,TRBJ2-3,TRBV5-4,CASSFGGSTDTQYF,TGTGCCAGCAGCTTTGGCGGGAGCACAGATACGCAGTATTTT
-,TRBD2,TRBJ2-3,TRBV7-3,CASSLGRGFGTDTQYF,TGTGCCAGCAGCTTGGGGCGGGGGTTTGGCACAGATACGCAGTATTTT
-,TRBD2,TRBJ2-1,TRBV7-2,CASSLGPSGSYNEQFF,TGTGCCAGCAGCTTAGGCCCTAGCGGGTCCTACAATGAGCAGTTCTTC
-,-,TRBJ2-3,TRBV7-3,CASSLTGTDTQYF,TGTGCCAGCAGCTTGACAGGCACAGATACGCAGTATTTT